This entry lists 30 T cell receptor beta chains sequenced from one sample in a study of CD8 T cells in Susac syndrome. RNA amounts of about 0.45 to 1 ug underwent reverse transcription with random hexamers. Via MiXCR, TCRdb re-called the immunoSEQ multiplex PCR reads, giving one row per CDR3 protein. This sample has approximately 160,000 distinct CDR3 sequences; just under 95% occur once, and the top ten carry about 0.14%. Specimen: CD4+ T cells from PBMCs. These receptors all stem from a human donor in good health.

The chain couples TRBV5-6 to TRBJ2-7, with D possibly called TRBD1 or TRBD2 (6 bases each). Trimming left V 3 bases short and J 2 bases short, with 12 bases between. There are 14 residues in the CDR3. Germline V gene data show CDR1 as SGHDT and CDR2 as YYEEEE. The CDR3 region is CASSSTGDTYEQYF. The CDR3 coding sequence is TGTGCCAGCAGCTCAACGGGGGACACCTACGAGCAGTACTTC.

The table lists this clonotype with a count of one. The V and J genes are TRBV20-1 and TRBJ1-4, with D tentatively TRBD1 (5 bases). In germline, CDR1 is DFQATT, CDR2 SNEGSKA (reference sequence). The CDR3 sequence is 15 residues long. Trimming took off 2 bases at V and 4 bases at J, with 14 bases between the two ends. The CDR3 sequence: CSARRGMELNEKLFF. The CDR3 DNA sequence: TGCAGTGCTAGACGGGGGATGGAGCTTAATGAAAAACTGTTTTTT.

The genes are TRBV7-9 and TRBJ2-2, with D tentatively TRBD2 (6 bases). Trimming removed 8 bases from V and 5 bases from J, with 12 bases in between. This CDR3 contains 13 residues. From germline, CDR1 is SEHNR and CDR2 FQNEAQ (reference sequence). CDR3 region: CASHGDSTGELFF. The DNA for the CDR3 is TGTGCCAGCCATGGGGACTCGACCGGGGAGCTGTTTTTT.

V is TRBV11-1 and J is TRBJ2-5; the D gene could be TRBD1 or TRBD2 (5 bases each). This CDR3 region has 12 residues. Trimming left V 5 bases short and J 4 bases short, with 8 bases between. Germline lookup yields CDR1 SGHAT and CDR2 FQDESV (reference sequence). CDR3 bases: TGTGCCAGCAGCCGGGACGTAGAGACCCAGTACTTC. It is translated as CASSRDVETQYF. Together with reference TRBV11-1 and TRBJ2-5, the CDR3 gives the full variable domain: EAEVAQSPRYKITEKSQAVAFWCDPISGHATLYWYRQILGQGPELLVQFQDESVVDDSQLPKDRFSAERLKGVDSTLKIQPAELGDSAMYLCASSRDVETQYFGPGTRLLVL.

J is TRBJ2-7 and V is TRBV6-5; 9 bases line up with TRBD1. Trimming at V came to 0 bases and at J to 6 bases, leaving 3 bases not matched to a gene. CDR3 length: 14 amino acids. Germline CDR1 and CDR2: MNHEY and SVGAGI. Here the CDR3 reads CASSYSTGQGEQYF. Here the CDR3 DNA reads TGTGCCAGCAGTTACTCGACGGGACAGGGCGAGCAGTACTTC.

The chain combines TRBV5-1 with TRBJ1-6, with D unclear. This CDR3 region has 15 residues. V was trimmed by 4 bases and J by 5 bases, leaving 13 bases between them. CDR1 SGHRS and CDR2 YFSETQ come from the germline V gene. The CDR3 reads CASSGSMLHNSPLHF. CDR3 DNA: TGCGCCAGCAGCGGTTCGATGCTCCATAATTCACCCCTCCACTTT. Looking up the rest from reference TRBV5-1 and TRBJ1-6 gives the full variable domain: KAGVTQTPRYLIKTRGQQVTLSCSPISGHRSVSWYQQTPGQGLQFLFEYFSETQRNKGNFPGRFSGRQFSNSRSEMNVSTLELGDSALYLCASSGSMLHNSPLHFGNGTRLTVT.

The rearrangement links TRBV7-2 to TRBJ1-2; D remains ambiguous. This CDR3 contains 13 residues. The germline CDR1 and CDR2 sequences are SGHTA and FQGNSA. Deletions cut 8 bases from V and 4 bases from J, with 14 bases between. CDR3 DNA: TGTGCCAGCGGGGTGCCTGCGACCTATGGCTACACCTTC. This sequence encodes CASGVPATYGYTF.

The chain joins TRBV7-8 to TRBJ2-7, with TRBD1 matching 8 bases. Per germline, CDR1 SGHVS and CDR2 FQNEAQ. V gave up 5 bases and J gave up 6 bases; unmatched junction bases: 6. The CDR3 sequence is 13 residues long. The chain's CDR3 is CASSDGQGSEQYF. The CDR3 DNA is TGTGCCAGCAGCGACGGACAGGGAAGCGAGCAGTACTTC.

V is TRBV5-4 and J is TRBJ2-1; unclear D gene. The germline CDR1 and CDR2 sequences are SGHNT and YYREEE (reference sequence). The CDR3 totals 15 residues. V lost 2 bases, J lost 10 bases, and 19 bases lay in between. Written as DNA, the CDR3 is TGTGCCAGCAGCTTTGGTGTTAGCCCGACACAAGAGCAGTTCTTC. This sequence encodes CASSFGVSPTQEQFF.

The gene calls are TRBV12-3 or TRBV12-4 and TRBJ2-2; possibly TRBD2 for D (6 bases). This CDR3 contains 14 residues. Trimming took 7 bases from V and 5 from J, leaving 14 bases between them. CDR3 residues: CASTSPGETGELFF. In DNA, the CDR3 is TGTGCCAGCACCTCCCCGGGGGAGACCGGGGAGCTGTTTTTT.

The V call is TRBV7-6, the J call TRBJ2-7; D is perhaps TRBD2 (6 bases). This CDR3 contains 14 residues. Looked up from germline, CDR1 is SGHVS and CDR2 is FNYEAQ. Trimming cost V 5 bases and J 0 bases, with 11 bases left between them. The CDR3, as DNA: TGTGCCAGCAGCCTGGGACTTAGCTCCTACGAGCAGTACTTC. Protein product: CASSLGLSSYEQYF.

The chain couples TRBV3-1 to TRBJ2-7; 10 bases are shared with TRBD1. This CDR3 has 15 amino acids. Germline CDR1 is LGHDT and CDR2 is YNNKEL (reference sequence). V shed 1 base and J 1 base; nucleotides not matched to a gene: 1. The CDR3 reads CASSQGDRGSYEQYF. CDR3 nucleotide sequence: TGTGCCAGCAGCCAAGGGGACAGGGGATCCTACGAGCAGTACTTC.

The chain links TRBV6-6 to TRBJ1-2, with a possible D match to TRBD1 (5 bases). Deletions cut 6 bases from V and 8 bases from J, with 16 bases between. Germline CDR1 and CDR2: MNHNY and SVGAGI (reference sequence). This CDR3 region has 13 residues. The CDR3 coding sequence is TGTGCCAGCAGCGGGGACTCGCGGAGAGGCTACACCTTC. It yields the protein CASSGDSRRGYTF.

The V gene is TRBV29-1, the J gene TRBJ2-3; D is unclear. CDR1 is SQVTM and CDR2 is ANQGSEA in the germline V gene. The V and J ends lost 5 bases and 4 bases respectively, with 7 bases between them. CDR3 length equals 11 residues. CDR3 nucleotides: TGCAGCGTTAGGTTGGCAGATACGCAGTATTTT. Its protein product is CSVRLADTQYF.

The chain recombines TRBV2 with TRBJ2-2; no definite D call. Germline V gene sequence: CDR1 SNHLY, CDR2 FYNNEI. This CDR3 spans 13 amino acids. Trimming took 4 bases from V and 3 from J, leaving 6 bases between them. The DNA of the CDR3 is TGTGCCAGCAGTGGCTTATACACCGGGGAGCTGTTTTTT. Encoded protein: CASSGLYTGELFF.

This chain connects TRBV5-1 to TRBJ1-5; TRBD1 matches 8 bases. CDR1 and CDR2 (germline): SGHRS, YFSETQ. CDR3 length: 15 residues. V shed 1 base and J 4 bases; nucleotides not matched to a gene: 4. The CDR3 reads CASSLWTGPNQPQHF. The CDR3 nucleotides read TGCGCCAGCAGCTTGTGGACAGGGCCGAATCAGCCCCAGCATTTT. Full variable domain (missing parts from reference TRBV5-1 and TRBJ1-5): KAGVTQTPRYLIKTRGQQVTLSCSPISGHRSVSWYQQTPGQGLQFLFEYFSETQRNKGNFPGRFSGRQFSNSRSEMNVSTLELGDSALYLCASSLWTGPNQPQHFGDGTRLSIL.

This chain connects TRBV5-1 to TRBJ1-1; D may be TRBD1 (5 bases). The V gene lost 0 bases and the J gene lost 4 bases, with 13 bases spanning the gap. CDR1 SGHRS and CDR2 YFSETQ come from the germline V gene. The CDR3 has 15 amino acids. The CDR3 bases are TGCGCCAGCAGCTTGGGGGGCCGAGGGGCCACTGAAGCTTTCTTT. Translated: CASSLGGRGATEAFF.

J is TRBJ1-2 and V is TRBV20-1; 9 bases line up with TRBD1. The junction had 10 bases not matched to a gene; V was cut back by 5 bases and J by 3 bases. Per the germline V gene, CDR1 is DFQATT and CDR2 is SNEGSKA (reference sequence). This CDR3 contains 15 residues. CDR3 DNA sequence: TGCAGTGCTTCGCCGGGACAGGGATTTGACTATGGCTACACCTTC. It specifies CSASPGQGFDYGYTF.

The gene calls are TRBV6-5 and TRBJ2-7; 7 bases map to TRBD1. The CDR3 spans 15 residues. The J segment lost 3 bases and the V segment lost 4 bases, leaving 9 bases of the junction unmatched. Germline V CDR1 and CDR2: MNHEY, SVGAGI. CDR3 DNA: TGTGCCAGCAGTTTTGGGACAGCTGGAGTCTACGAGCAGTACTTC. It codes for CASSFGTAGVYEQYF.

V gene TRBV13 combines with J gene TRBJ2-1, with D perhaps given as TRBD1 or TRBD2 (6 bases each). The CDR3 has 17 residues. Germline V lookup: CDR1 PRHDT, CDR2 FYEKMQ (reference sequence). Trimming stripped 1 base from V and 2 bases from J, with 15 bases between. CDR3 sequence reads: CASSLDLGRGPYNEQFF. The CDR3 region has the DNA TGTGCCAGCAGCTTAGACTTGGGACGGGGGCCCTACAATGAGCAGTTCTTC.

The chain employs TRBV20-1 and TRBJ1-1; D is unresolved. The CDR3 is 15 residues long. The V end lost 3 bases, the J end lost 1 base, and 15 bases lay between the germline ends. The V gene's germline CDR1 is DFQATT and CDR2 SNEGSKA (reference sequence). The CDR3 nucleotides read TGCAGTGCTAGGGACGGTCCCTATGAGAACACTGAAGCTTTCTTT. This encodes CSARDGPYENTEAFF.

The J gene is TRBJ1-1, the V gene TRBV3-1, with D unclear. CDR1 is LGHDT, CDR2 YNNKEL, per germline (reference sequence). The CDR3 is 12 amino acids. V was trimmed by 0 bases and J by 1 base, leaving 0 bases between them. CDR3 coding DNA: TGTGCCAGCAGCCAAGAGAACACTGAAGCTTTCTTT. Protein: CASSQENTEAFF.

To note about this clonotype: At one end the junction does not follow the germline gene, possibly because of a read error. The chain recombines TRBV7-9 with TRBJ2-1; D is unresolved. The CDR3 is made up of 15 amino acids. Germline loops: CDR1 SEHNR, CDR2 FQNEAQ (reference sequence). CDR3 residues: CASSLEASGYTEQFF. CDR3 DNA: TGTGCCAGCAGCTTAGAGGCGTCGGGCTACACTGAGCAGTTCTTC.

The rearrangement uses TRBV5-1 and TRBJ2-5, with D maybe TRBD1 (5 bases). In germline, CDR1 is SGHRS, CDR2 YFSETQ. The ends were cut back, 1 base at V and 1 base at J, with 11 bases in the middle. This CDR3 contains 15 residues. As DNA, the CDR3 is TGCGCCAGCAGCTTGAAATTTCAGGGCCAAGAGACCCAGTACTTC. Amino acid sequence: CASSLKFQGQETQYF.

The chain couples TRBV7-9 to TRBJ1-2; a possible D gene is TRBD1 (5 bases). Trimming took 5 bases from V and 5 from J, leaving 15 bases between them. Per germline, CDR1 SEHNR and CDR2 FQNEAQ (reference sequence). This CDR3 comprises 14 residues. In DNA form, the CDR3 reads TGTGCCAGCAGCCCGGACCAAAGGGGTTATGGCTACACCTTC. Its protein is CASSPDQRGYGYTF.

The genes are TRBV3-1 and TRBJ2-2; TRBD1 aligns across 9 bases. V gave up 2 bases and J gave up 1 base; unmatched junction bases: 5. The CDR3 is 17 amino acids. Germline CDR1 and CDR2: LGHDT and YNNKEL (reference sequence). The CDR3 is CASSQTGTGLNTGELFF. CDR3 in DNA: TGTGCCAGCAGCCAAACCGGGACAGGGCTGAACACCGGGGAGCTGTTTTTT.

This rearrangement joins TRBV29-1 to TRBJ1-1, with 8 bases that match TRBD1. The V and J ends lost 3 bases and 5 bases, in that order; junction bases with no gene match: 5. Germline V gene sequence: CDR1 SQVTM, CDR2 ANQGSEA. The CDR3 is 13 residues long. The CDR3 DNA reads as TGCAGCGTTGACAGGGGGCAGGGGACTGAAGCTTTCTTT. This codes for CSVDRGQGTEAFF.

V usage is TRBV5-1 and J usage is TRBJ2-3; 8 positions agree with TRBD1. There are 16 residues in the CDR3. Trimming removed 0 bases from V and 3 bases from J; junction bases left unmatched: 6. CDR1 and CDR2 (germline): SGHRS, YFSETQ. This chain's CDR3 is CASSLGAGGLTDTQYF. For the CDR3, the DNA is TGCGCCAGCAGCTTGGGGGCAGGGGGCCTAACAGATACGCAGTATTTT.

V is TRBV7-2 and J is TRBJ1-1; 8 nucleotides agree with TRBD1. The CDR3 contains 14 residues. Per the germline V gene, CDR1 is SGHTA and CDR2 is FQGNSA. V was clipped by 3 bases and J by 5 bases; unmatched bases: 5. The CDR3 here is CASSFMTGETEAFF. DNA for the CDR3: TGTGCCAGCAGCTTTATGACAGGGGAAACTGAAGCTTTCTTT.

The CDR3: CAISDGRTRNIQYF. For the CDR3, the DNA is TGTGCCATCAGTGATGGCCGGACCAGGAACATTCAGTACTTC. The V call is TRBV10-3, the J call TRBJ2-4; D is unclear. V lost 3 bases and J 7 bases, leaving 13 bases between the germline ends. Germline lookup yields CDR1 ENHRY and CDR2 SYGVKD. The CDR3 sequence is 14 residues long.